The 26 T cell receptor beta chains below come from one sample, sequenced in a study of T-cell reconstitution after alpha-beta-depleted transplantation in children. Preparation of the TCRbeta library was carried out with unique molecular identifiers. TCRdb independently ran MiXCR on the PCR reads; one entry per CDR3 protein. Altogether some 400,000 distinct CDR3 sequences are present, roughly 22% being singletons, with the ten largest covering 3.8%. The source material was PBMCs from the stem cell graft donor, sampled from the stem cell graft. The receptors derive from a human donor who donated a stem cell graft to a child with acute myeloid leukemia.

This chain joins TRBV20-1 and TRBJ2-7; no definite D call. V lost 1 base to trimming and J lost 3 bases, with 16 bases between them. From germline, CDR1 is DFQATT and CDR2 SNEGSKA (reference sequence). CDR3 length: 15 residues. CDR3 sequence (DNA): TGCAGTGCTAGAGTCTTCCACTATAGGAGCTACGAGCAGTACTTC. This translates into CSARVFHYRSYEQYF.

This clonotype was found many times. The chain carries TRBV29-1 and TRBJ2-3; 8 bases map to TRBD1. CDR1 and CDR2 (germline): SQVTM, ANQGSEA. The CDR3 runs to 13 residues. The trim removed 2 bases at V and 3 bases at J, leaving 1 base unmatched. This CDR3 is CSVEQGATDTQYF. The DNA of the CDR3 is TGCAGCGTTGAACAGGGGGCGACAGATACGCAGTATTTT.

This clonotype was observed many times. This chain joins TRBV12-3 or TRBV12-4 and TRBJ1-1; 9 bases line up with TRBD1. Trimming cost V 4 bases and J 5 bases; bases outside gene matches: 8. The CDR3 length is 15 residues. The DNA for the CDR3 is TGTGCCAGCAGTTCAACCGGGACAGGGAGAACTGAAGCTTTCTTT. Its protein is CASSSTGTGRTEAFF.

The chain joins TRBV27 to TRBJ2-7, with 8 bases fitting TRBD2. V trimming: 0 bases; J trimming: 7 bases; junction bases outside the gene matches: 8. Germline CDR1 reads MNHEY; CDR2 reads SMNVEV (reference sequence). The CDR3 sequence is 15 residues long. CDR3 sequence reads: CASSLSRSGAGEQYF. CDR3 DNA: TGTGCCAGCAGTTTATCGCGTAGCGGGGCGGGGGAGCAGTACTTC.

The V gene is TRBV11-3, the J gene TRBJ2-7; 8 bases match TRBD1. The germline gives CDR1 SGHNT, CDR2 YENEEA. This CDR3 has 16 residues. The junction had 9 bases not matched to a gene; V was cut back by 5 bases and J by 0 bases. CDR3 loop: CASSPRDRFLSYEQYF. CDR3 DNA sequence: TGTGCCAGCAGCCCCCGGGACAGGTTCCTCTCCTACGAGCAGTACTTC.

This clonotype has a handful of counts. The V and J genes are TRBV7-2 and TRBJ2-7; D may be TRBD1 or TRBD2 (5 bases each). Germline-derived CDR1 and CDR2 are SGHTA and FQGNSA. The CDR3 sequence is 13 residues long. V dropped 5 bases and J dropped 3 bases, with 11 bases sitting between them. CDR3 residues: CASSRGRNYEQYF. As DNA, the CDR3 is TGTGCCAGCAGCAGGGGACGTAACTACGAGCAGTACTTC.

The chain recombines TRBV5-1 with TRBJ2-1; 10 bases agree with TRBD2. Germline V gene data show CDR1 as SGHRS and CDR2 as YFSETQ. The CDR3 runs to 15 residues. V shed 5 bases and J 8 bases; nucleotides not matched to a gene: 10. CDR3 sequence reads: CASRPTSGPWDEQFF. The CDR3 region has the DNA TGCGCCAGCAGGCCGACTAGCGGGCCTTGGGATGAGCAGTTCTTC.

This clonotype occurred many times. In DNA form, the CDR3 reads TGCGCCAGCAGCTTGCGGCAGGGCGGAGACTATGGCTACACCTTC. Amino acids: CASSLRQGGDYGYTF. The V gene is TRBV5-1, the J gene TRBJ1-2; perhaps TRBD1 as D (5 bases). Looked up from germline, CDR1 is SGHRS and CDR2 is YFSETQ. With 1 base removed from V and 3 bases from J, the gap between germline ends came to 13 bases. The CDR3 spans 15 residues.

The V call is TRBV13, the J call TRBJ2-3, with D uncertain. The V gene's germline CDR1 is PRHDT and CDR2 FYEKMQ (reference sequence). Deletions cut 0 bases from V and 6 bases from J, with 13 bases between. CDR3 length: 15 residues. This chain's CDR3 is CASSLGAIPVDTQYF. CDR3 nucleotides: TGTGCCAGCAGCTTAGGCGCGATCCCAGTGGATACGCAGTATTTT. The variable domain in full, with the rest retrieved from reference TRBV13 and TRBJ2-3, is AAGVIQSPRHLIKEKRETATLKCYPIPRHDTVYWYQQGPGQDPQFLISFYEKMQSDKGSIPDRFSAQQFSDYHSELNMSSLELGDSALYFCASSLGAIPVDTQYFGPGTRLTVL.

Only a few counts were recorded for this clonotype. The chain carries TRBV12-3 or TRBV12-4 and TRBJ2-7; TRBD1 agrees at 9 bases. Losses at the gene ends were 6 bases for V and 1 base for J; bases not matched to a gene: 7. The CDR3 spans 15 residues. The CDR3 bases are TGTGCCAGCAGCTCCGGGACAGGGCTATCCTACGAGCAGTACTTC. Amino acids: CASSSGTGLSYEQYF.

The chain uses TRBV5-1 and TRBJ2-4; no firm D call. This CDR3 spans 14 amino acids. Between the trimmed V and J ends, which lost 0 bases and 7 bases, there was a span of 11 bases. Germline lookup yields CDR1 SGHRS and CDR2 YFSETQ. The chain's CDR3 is CASSLEAVRNIQYF. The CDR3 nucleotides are TGCGCCAGCAGCTTGGAGGCGGTGCGGAACATTCAGTACTTC.

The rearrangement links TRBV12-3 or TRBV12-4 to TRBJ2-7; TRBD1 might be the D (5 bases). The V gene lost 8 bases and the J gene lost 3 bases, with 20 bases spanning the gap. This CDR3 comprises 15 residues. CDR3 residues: CASGKQVPLNYEQYF. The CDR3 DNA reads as TGTGCCAGCGGCAAACAGGTACCACTTAACTACGAGCAGTACTTC.

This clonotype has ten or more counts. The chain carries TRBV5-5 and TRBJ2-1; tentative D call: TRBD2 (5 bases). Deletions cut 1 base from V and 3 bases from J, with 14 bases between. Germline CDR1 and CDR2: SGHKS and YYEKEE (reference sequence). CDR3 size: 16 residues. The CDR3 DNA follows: TGTGCCAGCAGCTTGAGTGGCGGGCCTAACTACAATGAGCAGTTCTTC. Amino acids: CASSLSGGPNYNEQFF.

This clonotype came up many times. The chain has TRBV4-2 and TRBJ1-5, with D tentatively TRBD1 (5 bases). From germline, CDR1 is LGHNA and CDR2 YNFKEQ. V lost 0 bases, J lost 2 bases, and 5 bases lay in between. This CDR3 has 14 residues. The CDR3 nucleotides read TGTGCCAGCAGCCAAGACAGGGGCAATCAGCCCCAGCATTTT. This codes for CASSQDRGNQPQHF.

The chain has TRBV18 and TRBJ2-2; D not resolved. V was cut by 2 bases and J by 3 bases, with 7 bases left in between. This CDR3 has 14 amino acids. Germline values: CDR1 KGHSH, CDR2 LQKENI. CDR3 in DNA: TGTGCCAGCTCACCAACAGATCACACCGGGGAGCTGTTTTTT. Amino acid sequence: CASSPTDHTGELFF.

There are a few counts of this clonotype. The CDR3 protein is CSVERGTNYGYTF. CDR3 nucleotide sequence: TGCAGCGTTGAGAGGGGTACTAACTATGGCTACACCTTC. The chain carries TRBV29-1 and TRBJ1-2; D perhaps matches TRBD1 (5 bases). This CDR3 has 13 amino acids. Germline assignment: CDR1 SQVTM and CDR2 ANQGSEA. Deletions cut 3 bases from V and 0 bases from J, with 8 bases between.

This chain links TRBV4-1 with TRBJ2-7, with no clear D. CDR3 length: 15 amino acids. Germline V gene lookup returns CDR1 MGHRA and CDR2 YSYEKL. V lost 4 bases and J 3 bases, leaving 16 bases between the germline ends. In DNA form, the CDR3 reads TGCGCCAGCAGCCTCTCCCCCGACACTTACTACGAGCAGTACTTC. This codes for CASSLSPDTYYEQYF.

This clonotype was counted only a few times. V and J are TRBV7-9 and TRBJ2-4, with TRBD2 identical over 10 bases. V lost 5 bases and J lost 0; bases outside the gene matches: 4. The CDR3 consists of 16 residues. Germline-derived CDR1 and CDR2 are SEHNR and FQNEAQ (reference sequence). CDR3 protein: CASSTSGEIAKNIQYF. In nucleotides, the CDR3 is TGTGCCAGCAGCACTAGCGGGGAGATAGCCAAAAACATTCAGTACTTC.

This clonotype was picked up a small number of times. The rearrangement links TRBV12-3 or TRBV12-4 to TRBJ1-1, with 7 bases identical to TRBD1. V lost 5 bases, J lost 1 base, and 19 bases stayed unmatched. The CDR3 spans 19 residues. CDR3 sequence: CASSPRRWGQSDSNTEAFF. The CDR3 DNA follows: TGTGCCAGCAGTCCACGTCGTTGGGGACAGAGTGATTCGAACACTGAAGCTTTCTTT.

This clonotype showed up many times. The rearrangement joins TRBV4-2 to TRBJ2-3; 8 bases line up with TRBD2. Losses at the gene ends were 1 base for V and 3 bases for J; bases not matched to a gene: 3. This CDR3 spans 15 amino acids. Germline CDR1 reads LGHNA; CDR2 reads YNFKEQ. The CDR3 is CASSQGVAGTDTQYF. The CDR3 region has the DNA TGTGCCAGCAGCCAAGGTGTAGCGGGAACAGATACGCAGTATTTT.

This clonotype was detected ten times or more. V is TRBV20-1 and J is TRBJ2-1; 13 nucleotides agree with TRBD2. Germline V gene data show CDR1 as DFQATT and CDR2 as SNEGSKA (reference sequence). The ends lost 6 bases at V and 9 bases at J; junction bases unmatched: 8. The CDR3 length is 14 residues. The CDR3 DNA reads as TGCAGTGCCCCCGGGACTAGCGGGATCGGTGAGCAGTTCTTC. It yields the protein CSAPGTSGIGEQFF.

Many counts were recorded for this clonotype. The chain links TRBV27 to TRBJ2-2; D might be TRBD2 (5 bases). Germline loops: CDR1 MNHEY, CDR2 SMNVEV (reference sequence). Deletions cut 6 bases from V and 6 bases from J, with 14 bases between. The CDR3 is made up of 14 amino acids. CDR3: CASSWRPRAGELFF. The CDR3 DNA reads TGTGCCAGCAGCTGGAGGCCCCGCGCCGGGGAGCTGTTTTTT.

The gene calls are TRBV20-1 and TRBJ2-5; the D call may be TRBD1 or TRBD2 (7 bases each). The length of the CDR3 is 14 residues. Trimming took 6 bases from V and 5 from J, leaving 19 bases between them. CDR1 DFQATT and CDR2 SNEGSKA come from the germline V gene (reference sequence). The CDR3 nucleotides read TGCAGTGCCATACCCGACAGGGAGGGGGAGACCCAGTACTTC. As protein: CSAIPDREGETQYF.

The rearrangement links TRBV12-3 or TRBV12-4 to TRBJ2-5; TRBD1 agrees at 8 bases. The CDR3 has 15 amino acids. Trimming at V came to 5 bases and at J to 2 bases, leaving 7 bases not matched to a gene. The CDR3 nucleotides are TGTGCCAGCAGTCCCTTGACAGGGGATCAAGAGACCCAGTACTTC. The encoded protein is CASSPLTGDQETQYF.

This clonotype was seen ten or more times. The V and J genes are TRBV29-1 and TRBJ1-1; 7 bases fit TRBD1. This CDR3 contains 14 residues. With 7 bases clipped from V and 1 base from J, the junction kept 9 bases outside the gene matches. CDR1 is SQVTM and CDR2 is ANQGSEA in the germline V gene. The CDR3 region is CSAPPGTENTEAFF. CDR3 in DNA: TGCAGCGCACCACCCGGGACAGAGAACACTGAAGCTTTCTTT.

The CDR3 DNA reads as TGTGCCAGCAGTCCCCTAAGACAGGGTGGATACAATGAGCAGTTCTTC. Protein product: CASSPLRQGGYNEQFF. The chain joins TRBV6-2 or TRBV6-3 to TRBJ2-1; 7 bases are shared with TRBD1. J gave up 4 bases and V 5 bases, and 11 bases lay outside the gene matches. This CDR3 has 16 amino acids. Germline lookup yields CDR1 MNHEY and CDR2 SVGEGT.